The T cell receptor beta chain under discussion was sequenced for a study of T cell responses to AZD1222 COVID-19 vaccine. Per the germline V gene, CDR1 is LNHDA and CDR2 is SQIVND (reference sequence). The ends were cut back, 5 bases at V and 0 bases at J, with 7 bases in the middle. The CDR3 covers 13 residues. Profiling relied on immunoSEQ multiplex PCR, and the TCRdb table lists in-frame clones only, not all of them. This sample yields about 17,000 clones, of which over 60% are seen a single time; 14% belongs to the top ten. Of note for this clone: Antigen: not known.

Study-level findings and limits: Spike-specific TCR repertoires showed rising breadth and depth after two AZD1222 doses. Only after the peak T cell response were repertoires sampled. White British ancestry dominated among donors, who included more females, and clonal diversity was possibly underestimated.

The sample here was peripheral blood, taken 28 days after the second AZD1222 dose. This TCR was sampled from an adult who received the AZD1222 COVID-19 vaccine. The rearrangement links TRBV19 to TRBJ1-1; D is ambiguous. CDR3 nucleotide sequence: TGTGCCAGTAGTTTATCTCTGAACACTGAAGCTTTCTTT. It codes for CASSLSLNTEAFF.